This T cell receptor beta chain is from a study of technical replicates of blood from a handful of donors. Per the germline V gene, CDR1 is SEHNR and CDR2 is FQNEAQ (reference sequence). The V segment lost 5 bases and the J segment 4 bases; nucleotides outside the gene matches: 4. The CDR3 length is 14 residues. Sequenced by immunoSEQ multiplex PCR; TCRdb stores in-frame clones only, minus some. The table shows 55,000 to 75,000 clones, with about 86% occurring only once. This TCR was sampled from a human donor in good health. Some clones in this sample may be carry-over from other donors' samples. Sequencing input: PBMCs. The chain recombines TRBV7-9 with TRBJ2-3, with 9 bases aligning to TRBD2. The CDR3 coding sequence is TGTGCCAGCAGCCGGGGACTAGCCCCAGATACGCAGTATTTT. Translated, it gives CASSRGLAPDTQYF.